Presented here are 7 T cell receptor beta chains from one specimen sequenced in a study of T cell changes during pregnancy in multiple sclerosis. Only in-frame clones appear in the TCRdb table, and some are missing; sequencing was by immunoSEQ multiplex PCR. The sample includes just over 40,000 clones, around 90% seen only once; the top ten take roughly 5%. The material sequenced was peripheral blood, taken in the first trimester of pregnancy. These receptors came from a female donor in good health, enrolled as a control in a pregnancy study.

Only one count was recorded for this clone. The chain employs TRBV2 and TRBJ1-3; 9 nucleotides align to TRBD1. Germline CDR1 reads SNHLY; CDR2 reads FYNNEI. J lost 0 bases, V lost 6 bases, and 12 bases had no gene match. The CDR3 length is 18 residues. The chain's CDR3 is CASSTPGQGPPSGNTIYF. Written as DNA, the CDR3 is TGTGCCAGCAGCACCCCAGGACAGGGGCCCCCCTCTGGAAACACCATATATTTT.

V is TRBV10-3 and J is TRBJ2-7, with D perhaps TRBD1 (6 bases). CDR1 and CDR2 from the germline V gene are ENHRY and SYGVKD. The CDR3 is made up of 15 amino acids. The V gene lost 5 bases and the J gene lost 1 base, with 15 bases spanning the gap. The CDR3: CAISTYRDPSYEQYF. Written as DNA, the CDR3 is TGTGCCATCAGTACCTACAGGGACCCTTCCTACGAGCAGTACTTC.

This clone was seen more than once but under ten times. The chain combines TRBV4-3 with TRBJ2-7; TRBD1 might be the D (6 bases). The germline gives CDR1 LGHNA, CDR2 YSLEER. CDR3 length: 15 amino acids. The V end lost 1 base, the J end lost 4 bases, and 14 bases lay between the germline ends. The CDR3 here is CASSQGTEKGYEQYF. CDR3 DNA: TGCGCCAGCAGCCAAGGGACAGAAAAGGGGTACGAGCAGTACTTC.

This chain joins TRBV5-6 and TRBJ1-1; a weak D match, TRBD1 (5 bases). The germline V gene has CDR1 SGHDT and CDR2 YYEEEE. V was cut by 4 bases and J by 11 bases, with 21 bases left in between. CDR3 size: 14 residues. CDR3 loop: CASSQSGGVVGAFF. The CDR3 DNA is TGTGCCAGCAGCCAGAGTGGGGGGGTTGTTGGGGCTTTCTTT.

The chain recombines TRBV6-1 with TRBJ2-7, with TRBD2 matching 7 bases. V lost 6 bases and J lost 2; bases outside the gene matches: 7. This CDR3 comprises 14 residues. The germline gives CDR1 MNHNS, CDR2 SASEGT. CDR3 nucleotide sequence: TGTGCCAGCAGCGTTGTCAGCGGGGCCTACGAGCAGTACTTC. This sequence encodes CASSVVSGAYEQYF.

This chain uses TRBV6-5 with TRBJ1-5; TRBD1 is a possible D gene (6 bases). Trimming pared 0 bases from V and 4 bases from J, leaving 7 bases between. This CDR3 has 14 residues. CDR1 is MNHEY, CDR2 SVGAGI, per germline. Written as DNA, the CDR3 is TGTGCCAGCAGTTACTCGAGGGGGAATCAGCCCCAGCATTTT. This codes for CASSYSRGNQPQHF.

The chain employs TRBV27 and TRBJ1-2, with D possibly matching TRBD1 (6 bases). Germline loops: CDR1 MNHEY, CDR2 SMNVEV (reference sequence). V lost 5 bases and J lost 8, with 24 bases in between. There are 16 residues in the CDR3. CDR3 coding DNA: TGTGCCAGCAGTCGAGGGGGGGGCAGGGATCTTGAAGGCTACACCTTC. Encoded protein: CASSRGGGRDLEGYTF.